Listed below are T cell receptor beta chains from one sample, sequenced in a study of blood T cell repertoires in COVID-19. Generated by immunoSEQ multiplex PCR, the TCRdb table keeps only in-frame clones and is missing some. The data contain roughly 46,000 clones, approximately 88% of them singletons. Specimen: peripheral blood. These receptors were collected from a human donor with active COVID-19. The donor label of this sample is uncertain. Both conserved end residues are part of each CDR3. D genes are given only for firm matches. Clone size appears in some rows only: once, few, many, or a class for an expanded clone.

D,V,size,J,length,CDR3,DNA
TRBD1,TRBV5-1,NA,TRBJ2-7,15,CASSPGTGGPGEQYF,TGCGCCAGCAGCCCCGGGACAGGTGGCCCTGGAGAGCAGTACTTC
TRBD2,TRBV7-2,NA,TRBJ2-7,12,CASSEGGFEQYF,TGTGCCAGCAGCGAGGGAGGGTTCGAGCAGTACTTC
NA,TRBV5-1,NA,TRBJ2-2,13,CASSIPGTGELFF,TGCGCCAGCAGCATACCAGGTACCGGGGAGCTGTTTTTT
TRBD2,TRBV2,NA,TRBJ2-2,16,CASSEASGGIGGELFF,TGTGCCAGCAGTGAGGCTAGCGGGGGGATCGGCGGGGAGCTGTTTTTT
NA,TRBV10-3,NA,TRBJ2-2,12,CAIIGRSGELFF,TGTGCCATCATAGGTCGGAGCGGGGAGCTGTTTTTT
NA,TRBV4-3,NA,TRBJ2-1,15,CASSPRRLASDEQFF,TGCGCCAGCAGCCCCAGGAGGCTAGCGTCGGATGAGCAGTTCTTC
NA,TRBV4-3,NA,TRBJ2-3,15,CASSQEATKSDTQYF,TGCGCCAGCAGCCAAGAGGCCACAAAATCGGATACGCAGTATTTT
TRBD2,TRBV3-1/TRBV3-2,NA,TRBJ2-3,16,CASSRIAGGYTDTQYF,TGTGCCAGCAGTCGGATAGCGGGGGGGTACACAGATACGCAGTATTTT
NA,TRBV4-3,NA,TRBJ1-2,15,CASSQDASGVGGYTF,TGCGCCAGCAGCCAAGATGCGAGCGGGGTTGGTGGCTACACCTTC
TRBD2,TRBV2,NA,TRBJ2-3,14,CASSGTSGRDTQYF,TGTGCCAGCAGTGGGACTAGCGGGAGGGATACGCAGTATTTT
TRBD1,TRBV24-1,NA,TRBJ1-5,13,CATSSGGEQPQHF,TGTGCCACCAGTTCAGGGGGAGAACAGCCCCAGCATTTT
NA,TRBV29-1,NA,TRBJ1-1,13,CSVGDTQGPEAFF,TGCAGCGTTGGGGACACTCAGGGGCCTGAAGCTTTCTTT
NA,TRBV2,NA,TRBJ1-1,14,CASRMPSGNTEAFF,TGTGCCAGCAGGATGCCGTCAGGGAACACTGAAGCTTTCTTT
TRBD1,TRBV28,once,TRBJ1-4,16,CASSSRKTGGLGKLFF,TGTGCCAGCAGTTCCCGGAAGACAGGGGGCCTTGGAAAACTGTTTTTT
TRBD2,TRBV5-1,NA,TRBJ2-3,16,CASSSGLATTTDTQYF,TGCGCCAGCAGCTCGGGACTAGCGACGACCACAGATACGCAGTATTTT
NA,TRBV5-5,NA,TRBJ2-1,14,CASSRDIADNEQFF,TGTGCCAGCAGCCGTGACATCGCCGACAATGAGCAGTTCTTC
TRBD1,TRBV7-9,NA,TRBJ1-1,15,CASSLLGQGNTEAFF,TGTGCCAGCAGCTTACTGGGACAGGGGAACACTGAAGCTTTCTTT
TRBD1,TRBV3-1/TRBV3-2,NA,TRBJ2-7,13,CASSRDSNYEQYF,TGTGCCAGCAGCCGGGACAGTAACTACGAGCAGTACTTC
TRBD2,TRBV3-1/TRBV3-2,NA,TRBJ2-3,17,CASSPLQGLAGRDTQYF,TGTGCCAGCAGCCCCCTCCAGGGACTAGCGGGGCGAGATACGCAGTATTTT
NA,TRBV19,NA,TRBJ2-7,16,CASSISASVPTYEQYF,TGTGCCAGTAGTATCAGCGCCTCTGTACCCACCTACGAGCAGTACTTC
NA,TRBV7-6,NA,TRBJ2-3,15,CASSLGAQSTDTQYF,TGTGCCAGCAGCTTGGGGGCGCAGAGCACAGATACGCAGTATTTT
NA,TRBV19,NA,TRBJ1-4,12,CASSNVREKLFF,TGTGCCAGTAGTAACGTCAGGGAAAAACTGTTTTTT